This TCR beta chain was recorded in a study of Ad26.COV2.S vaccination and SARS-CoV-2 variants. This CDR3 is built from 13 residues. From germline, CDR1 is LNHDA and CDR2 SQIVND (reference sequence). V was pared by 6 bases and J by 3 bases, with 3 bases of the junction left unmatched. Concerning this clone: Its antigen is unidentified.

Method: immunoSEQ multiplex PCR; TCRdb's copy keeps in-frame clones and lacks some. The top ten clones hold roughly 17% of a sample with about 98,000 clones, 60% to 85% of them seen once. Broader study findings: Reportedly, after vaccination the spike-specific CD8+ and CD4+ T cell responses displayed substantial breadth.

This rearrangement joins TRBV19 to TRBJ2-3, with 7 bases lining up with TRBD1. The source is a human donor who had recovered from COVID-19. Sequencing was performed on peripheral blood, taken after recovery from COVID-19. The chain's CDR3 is CASSDRVTDTQYF. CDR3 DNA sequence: TGTGCCAGTAGCGACAGGGTAACAGATACGCAGTATTTT.